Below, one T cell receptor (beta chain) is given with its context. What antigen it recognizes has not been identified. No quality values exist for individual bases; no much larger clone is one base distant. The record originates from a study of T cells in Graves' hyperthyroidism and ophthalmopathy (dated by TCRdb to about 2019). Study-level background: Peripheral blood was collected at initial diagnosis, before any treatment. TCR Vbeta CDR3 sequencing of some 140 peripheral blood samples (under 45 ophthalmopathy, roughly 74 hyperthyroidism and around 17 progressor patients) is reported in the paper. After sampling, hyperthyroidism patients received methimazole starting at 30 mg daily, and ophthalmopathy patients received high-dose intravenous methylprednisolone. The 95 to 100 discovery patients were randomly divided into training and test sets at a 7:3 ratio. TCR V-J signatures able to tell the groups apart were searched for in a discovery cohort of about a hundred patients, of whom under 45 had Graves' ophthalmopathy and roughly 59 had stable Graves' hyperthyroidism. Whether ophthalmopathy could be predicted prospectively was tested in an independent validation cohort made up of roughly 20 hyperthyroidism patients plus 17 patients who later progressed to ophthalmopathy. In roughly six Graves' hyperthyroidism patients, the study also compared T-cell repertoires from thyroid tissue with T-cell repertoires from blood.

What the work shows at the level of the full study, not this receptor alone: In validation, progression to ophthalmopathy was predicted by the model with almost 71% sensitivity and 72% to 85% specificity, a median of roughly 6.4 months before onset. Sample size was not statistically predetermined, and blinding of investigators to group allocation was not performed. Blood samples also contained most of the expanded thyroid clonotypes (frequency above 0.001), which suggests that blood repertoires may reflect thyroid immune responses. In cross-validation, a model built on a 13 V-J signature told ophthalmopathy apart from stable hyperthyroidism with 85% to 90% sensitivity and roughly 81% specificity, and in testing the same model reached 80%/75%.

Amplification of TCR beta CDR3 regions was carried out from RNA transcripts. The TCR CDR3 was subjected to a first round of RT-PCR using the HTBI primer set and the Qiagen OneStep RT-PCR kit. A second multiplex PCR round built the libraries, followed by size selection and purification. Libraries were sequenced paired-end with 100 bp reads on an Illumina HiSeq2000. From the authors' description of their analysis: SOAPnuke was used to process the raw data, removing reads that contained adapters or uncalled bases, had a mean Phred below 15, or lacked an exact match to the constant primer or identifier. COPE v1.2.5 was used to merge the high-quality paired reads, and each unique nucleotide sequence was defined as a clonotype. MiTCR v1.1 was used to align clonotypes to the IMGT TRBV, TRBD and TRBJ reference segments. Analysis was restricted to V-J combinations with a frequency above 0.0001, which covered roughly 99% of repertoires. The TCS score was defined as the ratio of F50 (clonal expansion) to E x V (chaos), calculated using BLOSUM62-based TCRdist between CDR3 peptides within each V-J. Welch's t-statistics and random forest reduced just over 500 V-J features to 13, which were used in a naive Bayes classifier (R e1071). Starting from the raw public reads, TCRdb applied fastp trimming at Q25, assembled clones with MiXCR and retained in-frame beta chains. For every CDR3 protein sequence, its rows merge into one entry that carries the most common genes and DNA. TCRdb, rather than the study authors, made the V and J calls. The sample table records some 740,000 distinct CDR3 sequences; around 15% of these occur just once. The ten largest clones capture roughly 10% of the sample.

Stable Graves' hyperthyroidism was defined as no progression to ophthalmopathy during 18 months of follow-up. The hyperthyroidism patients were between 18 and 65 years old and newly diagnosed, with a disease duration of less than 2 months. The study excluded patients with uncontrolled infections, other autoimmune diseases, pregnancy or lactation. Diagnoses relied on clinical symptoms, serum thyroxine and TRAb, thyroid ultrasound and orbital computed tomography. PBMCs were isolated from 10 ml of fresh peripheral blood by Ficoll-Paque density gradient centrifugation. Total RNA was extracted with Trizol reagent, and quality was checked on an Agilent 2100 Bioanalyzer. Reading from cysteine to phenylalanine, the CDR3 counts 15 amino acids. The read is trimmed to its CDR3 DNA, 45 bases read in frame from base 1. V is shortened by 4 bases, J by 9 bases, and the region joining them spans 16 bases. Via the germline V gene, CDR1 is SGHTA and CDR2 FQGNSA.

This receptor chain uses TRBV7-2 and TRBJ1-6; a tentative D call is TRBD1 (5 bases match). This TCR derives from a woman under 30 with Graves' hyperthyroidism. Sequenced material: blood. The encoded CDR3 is CASSSGGNRASPLHF. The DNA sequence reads TGTGCCAGCAGCTCGGGGGGGAACCGGGCTTCACCCCTCCACTTT.